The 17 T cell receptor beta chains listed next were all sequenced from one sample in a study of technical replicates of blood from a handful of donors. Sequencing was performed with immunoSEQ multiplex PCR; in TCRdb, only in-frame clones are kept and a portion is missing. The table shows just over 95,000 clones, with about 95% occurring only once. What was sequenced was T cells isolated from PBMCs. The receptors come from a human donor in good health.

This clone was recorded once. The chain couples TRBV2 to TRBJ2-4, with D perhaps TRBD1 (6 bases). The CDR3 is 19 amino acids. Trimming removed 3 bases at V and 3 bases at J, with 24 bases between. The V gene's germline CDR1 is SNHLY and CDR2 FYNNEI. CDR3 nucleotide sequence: TGTGCCAGCAGTGAGCCGGTAGAAACAGGGCTGTATGTCAAAAACATTCAGTACTTC. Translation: CASSEPVETGLYVKNIQYF.

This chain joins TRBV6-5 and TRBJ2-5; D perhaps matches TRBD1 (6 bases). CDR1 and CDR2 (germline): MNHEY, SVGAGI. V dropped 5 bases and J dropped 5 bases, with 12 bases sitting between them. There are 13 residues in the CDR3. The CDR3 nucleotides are TGTGCCAGCAGTCAACAGGGCCGGGAGACCCAGTACTTC. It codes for CASSQQGRETQYF.

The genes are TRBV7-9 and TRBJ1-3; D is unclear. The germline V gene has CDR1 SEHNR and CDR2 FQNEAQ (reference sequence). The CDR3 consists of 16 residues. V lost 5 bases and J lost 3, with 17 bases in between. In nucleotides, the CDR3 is TGTGCCAGCAGCCCTCCGGGAAGTGACGGTGGAAACACCATATATTTT. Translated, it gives CASSPPGSDGGNTIYF.

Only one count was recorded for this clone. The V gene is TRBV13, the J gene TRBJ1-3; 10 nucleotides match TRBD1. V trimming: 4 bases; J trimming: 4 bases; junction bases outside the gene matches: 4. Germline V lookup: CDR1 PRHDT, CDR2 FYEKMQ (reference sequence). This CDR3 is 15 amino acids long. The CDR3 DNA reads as TGTGCCAGCAGCTGGGGGACAGGGGTCGGAAACACCATATATTTT. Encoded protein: CASSWGTGVGNTIYF.

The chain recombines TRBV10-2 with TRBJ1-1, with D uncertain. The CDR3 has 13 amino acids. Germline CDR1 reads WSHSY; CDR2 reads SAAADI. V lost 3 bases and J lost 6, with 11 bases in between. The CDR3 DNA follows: TGCGCCAGCAGTGATGGTTGGGGAGCTGAAGCTTTCTTT. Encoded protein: CASSDGWGAEAFF.

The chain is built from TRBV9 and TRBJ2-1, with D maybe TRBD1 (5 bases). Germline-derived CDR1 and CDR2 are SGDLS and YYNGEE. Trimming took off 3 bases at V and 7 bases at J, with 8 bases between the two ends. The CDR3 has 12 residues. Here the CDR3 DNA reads TGTGCCAGCAGCGCTGACAGTAATGAGCAGTTCTTC. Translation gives CASSADSNEQFF. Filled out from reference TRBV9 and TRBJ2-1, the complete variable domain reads DSGVTQTPKHLITATGQRVTLRCSPRSGDLSVYWYQQSLDQGLQFLIQYYNGEERAKGNILERFSAQQFPDLHSELNLSSLELGDSALYFCASSADSNEQFFGPGTRLTVL.

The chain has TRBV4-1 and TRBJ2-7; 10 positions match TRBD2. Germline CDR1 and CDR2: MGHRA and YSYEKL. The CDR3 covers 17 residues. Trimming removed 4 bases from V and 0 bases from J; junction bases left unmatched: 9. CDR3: CASSRLPGLAFSYEQYF. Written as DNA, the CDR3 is TGCGCCAGCAGCCGCCTACCGGGACTAGCGTTCTCCTACGAGCAGTACTTC.

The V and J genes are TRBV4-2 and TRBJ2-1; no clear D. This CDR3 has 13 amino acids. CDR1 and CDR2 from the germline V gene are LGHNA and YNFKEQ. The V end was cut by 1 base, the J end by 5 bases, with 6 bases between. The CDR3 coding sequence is TGTGCCAGCAGCCAAGCCGTCCACAATGAGCAGTTCTTC. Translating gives CASSQAVHNEQFF.

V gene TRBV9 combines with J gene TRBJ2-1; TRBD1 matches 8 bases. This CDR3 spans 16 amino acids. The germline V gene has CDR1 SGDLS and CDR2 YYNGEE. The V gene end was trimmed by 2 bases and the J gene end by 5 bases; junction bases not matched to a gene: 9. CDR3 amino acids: CASSVAGQGRDNEQFF. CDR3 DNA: TGTGCCAGCAGCGTCGCAGGACAGGGTAGGGACAATGAGCAGTTCTTC. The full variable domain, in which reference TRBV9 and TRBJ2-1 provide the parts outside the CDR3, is DSGVTQTPKHLITATGQRVTLRCSPRSGDLSVYWYQQSLDQGLQFLIQYYNGEERAKGNILERFSAQQFPDLHSELNLSSLELGDSALYFCASSVAGQGRDNEQFFGPGTRLTVL.

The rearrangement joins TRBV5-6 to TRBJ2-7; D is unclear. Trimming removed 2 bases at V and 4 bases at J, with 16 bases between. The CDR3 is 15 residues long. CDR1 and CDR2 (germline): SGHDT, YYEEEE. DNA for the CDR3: TGTGCCAGCAGCTTTCCCACCCAGATCACATACGAGCAGTACTTC. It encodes CASSFPTQITYEQYF. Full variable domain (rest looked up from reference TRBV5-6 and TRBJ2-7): DAGVTQSPTHLIKTRGQQVTLRCSPKSGHDTVSWYQQALGQGPQFIFQYYEEEERQRGNFPDRFSGHQFPNYSSELNVNALLLGDSALYLCASSFPTQITYEQYFGPGTRLTVT.

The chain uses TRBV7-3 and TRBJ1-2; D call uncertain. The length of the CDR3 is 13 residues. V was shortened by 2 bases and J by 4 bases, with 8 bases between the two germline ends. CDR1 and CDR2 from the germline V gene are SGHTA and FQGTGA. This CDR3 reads CASSLGEGYGYTF. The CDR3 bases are TGTGCCAGCAGCTTAGGGGAGGGCTATGGCTACACCTTC.

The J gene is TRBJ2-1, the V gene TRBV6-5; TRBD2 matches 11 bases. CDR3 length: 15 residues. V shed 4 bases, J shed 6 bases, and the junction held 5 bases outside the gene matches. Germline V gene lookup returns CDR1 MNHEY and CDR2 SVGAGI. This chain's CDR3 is CASSLLAGDLNEQFF. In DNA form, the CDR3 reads TGTGCCAGCAGTTTACTAGCGGGAGATCTCAATGAGCAGTTCTTC.

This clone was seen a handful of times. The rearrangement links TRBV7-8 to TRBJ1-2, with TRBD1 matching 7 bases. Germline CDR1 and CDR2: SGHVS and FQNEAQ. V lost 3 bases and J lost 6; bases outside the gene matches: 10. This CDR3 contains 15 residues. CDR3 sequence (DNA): TGTGCCAGCAGCTTGCACAGGGGCCGGATTGATGGCTACACCTTC. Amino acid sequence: CASSLHRGRIDGYTF.

The CDR3 sequence: CASSVGGTAGPQHF. CDR3 in DNA: TGTGCCAGCAGTGTGGGGGGAACCGCTGGGCCCCAGCATTTT. The chain recombines TRBV6-1 with TRBJ1-5; the D gene is possibly TRBD1 (5 bases). The CDR3 is 14 amino acids. The V end was cut by 4 bases, the J end by 9 bases, with 16 bases between. Germline V gene sequence: CDR1 MNHNS, CDR2 SASEGT.

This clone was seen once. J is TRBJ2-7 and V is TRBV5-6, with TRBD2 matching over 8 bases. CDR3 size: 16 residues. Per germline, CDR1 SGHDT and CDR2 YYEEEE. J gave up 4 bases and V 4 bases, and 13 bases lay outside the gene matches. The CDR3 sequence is CASSPSQLAVAYEQYF. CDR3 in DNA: TGTGCCAGCAGCCCGAGCCAACTAGCGGTCGCTTACGAGCAGTACTTC.

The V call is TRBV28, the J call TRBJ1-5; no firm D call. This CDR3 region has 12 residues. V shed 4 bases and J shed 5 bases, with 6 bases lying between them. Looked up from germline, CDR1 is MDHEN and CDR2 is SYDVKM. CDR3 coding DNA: TGTGCCAGCAGTTCCCCATATCAGCCCCAGCATTTT. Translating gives CASSSPYQPQHF.

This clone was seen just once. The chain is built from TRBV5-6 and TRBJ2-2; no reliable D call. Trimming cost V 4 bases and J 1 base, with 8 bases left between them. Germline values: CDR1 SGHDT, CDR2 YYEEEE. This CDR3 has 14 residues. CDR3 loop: CASSVDWNTGELFF. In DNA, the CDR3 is TGTGCCAGCAGCGTCGACTGGAACACCGGGGAGCTGTTTTTT. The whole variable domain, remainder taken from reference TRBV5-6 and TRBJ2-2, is DAGVTQSPTHLIKTRGQQVTLRCSPKSGHDTVSWYQQALGQGPQFIFQYYEEEERQRGNFPDRFSGHQFPNYSSELNVNALLLGDSALYLCASSVDWNTGELFFGEGSRLTVL.